This paragraph reports one T cell receptor (beta chain). Trimming left V 1 base short and J 6 bases short, with 21 bases between. Germline loops: CDR1 MGHRA, CDR2 YSYEKL. The CDR3 has 17 amino acids. Relapse after autologous stem cell transplantation occurred in every patient, and brentuximab vedotin exposure varied. The table came from immunoSEQ multiplex PCR; TCRdb's copy has only in-frame clones and leaves some out. The table has fewer than 25,000 clones, approximately 80% seen once. The sample is drawn from a study of PD-1 blockade in classical Hodgkin lymphoma. The chain couples TRBV4-1 to TRBJ2-5; D could derive from TRBD1 or TRBD2 (5 bases each). This clonotype was sampled from a human donor with classical Hodgkin lymphoma. The material was peripheral blood mononuclear cells (PBMCs), obtained before the second cycle of nivolumab. CDR3 DNA sequence: TGCGCCAGCAGCCAAGCTAACCTCGGGGCTCCCGGGCAGACCCAGTACTTC. This codes for CASSQANLGAPGQTQYF.